Listed here are 4 T cell receptor beta chains from one sample, sequenced in a study of a mutant IDH1 vaccine in newly diagnosed glioma. Their target antigens are unknown. Time point denoted: week 47, end of study. The investigators gave 300 ug of mutant IDH1 20-mer peptide in each vaccine dose, together with topical imiquimod. The table came from immunoSEQ multiplex PCR; TCRdb's copy has only in-frame clones and leaves some out. The sample lists 56,000 or so clones, around 80% seen once, with less than 5.5% in the top ten. The sequencing here drew on PBMCs, taken from a glioma patient whose treatment included an IDH1 peptide vaccine. Receptors were obtained from a woman aged 40 to 50 with glioma. Some clones in this sample may be carry-over from other donors' samples.

The chain joins TRBV9 to TRBJ1-2; tentatively, D is TRBD1 (5 bases). The V gene lost 4 bases and the J gene lost 8 bases, with 18 bases spanning the gap. The germline gives CDR1 SGDLS, CDR2 YYNGEE. This CDR3 contains 14 residues. CDR3 sequence reads: CASSTTGGQTGYTF. The CDR3 coding sequence is TGTGCCAGCAGCACCACAGGAGGCCAGACCGGCTACACCTTC.

This clone was observed a single time. V is TRBV6-6 and J is TRBJ1-2; 9 nucleotides match TRBD1. The CDR3 consists of 16 residues. V was pared by 6 bases and J by 0 bases, with 8 bases of the junction left unmatched. CDR1 is MNHNY, CDR2 SVGAGI, per germline (reference sequence). This CDR3 reads CASRQRGQGANYGYTF. CDR3 DNA: TGTGCCAGCAGGCAAAGGGGACAGGGAGCTAACTATGGCTACACCTTC.

The chain uses TRBV10-3 and TRBJ1-6; a possible D gene is TRBD1 (5 bases). The CDR3 is 16 residues long. With 0 bases removed from V and 7 bases from J, the gap between germline ends came to 13 bases. Per germline, CDR1 ENHRY and CDR2 SYGVKD. The CDR3 DNA reads TGTGCCATCAGTGAGTCTTCTTGGAGGGGAAATTCACCCCTCCACTTT. Translating it yields CAISESSWRGNSPLHF.

V usage is TRBV5-5 and J usage is TRBJ1-5; D remains unclear. This CDR3 comprises 15 residues. V was trimmed by 0 bases and J by 0 bases, leaving 7 bases between them. Per the germline V gene, CDR1 is SGHKS and CDR2 is YYEKEE (reference sequence). CDR3 region: CASSLGGNSNQPQHF. The CDR3 DNA follows: TGTGCCAGCAGCTTGGGCGGGAATAGCAATCAGCCCCAGCATTTT. Combining the CDR3 with reference TRBV5-5 and TRBJ1-5 gives the whole variable domain DAGVTQSPTHLIKTRGQQVTLRCSPISGHKSVSWYQQVLGQGPQFIFQYYEKEERGRGNFPDRFSARQFPNYSSELNVNALLLGDSALYLCASSLGGNSNQPQHFGDGTRLSIL.